This paragraph covers one T cell receptor beta chain sequence. Its antigen is still unknown. Base-call qualities are not available, and no considerably larger clone is one nucleotide away. The CDR3 covers 16 residues, taking in both the cysteine and the phenylalanine. Kept here is only the CDR3 DNA, which spans 48 bases and is read in frame from base 1. Based on the germline V gene, the CDR1 and CDR2 sequences are SGHRS and YFSETQ. Relative to germline, V is missing 2 bases and J is missing 4 bases, with 6 bases of the junction outside any gene match. The data originate from a study of hypomethylating agent response in myelodysplastic syndrome (dated by TCRdb to about 2021). As for the study more broadly: Patients were treated with the hypomethylating agents azacitidine (most of the 11) or decitabine (3 of 11). Among the myelodysplastic syndrome patients in the cohort, several were male and 2 were female. On average the patients were 72.2 +/- 6.3 years old, and a diploid cytogenetic profile was seen most often. The mutation found most frequently was TET2, which appeared in about 50% of the 11 patients. Six or seven patients responded with complete response or hematologic improvement, and five patients were non-responders. Complete response or hematologic improvement counted as response, and patients meeting neither criterion were classed as non-responders. Study-wide conclusions, independent of this receptor: The shared GLIPH2 clusters might recognize novel MDS antigens, but this possibility was not confirmed and requires experimental validation. After hypomethylating agent treatment, no significant change in richness, rarefaction diversity or clonality was seen, either across all patients or within response groups. The cohort was small, with only approximately 11 patients analyzed. Age matching of healthy control donors to MDS patients was not performed, and the MDS versus healthy comparison could have been impacted by this lack of age matching. Novel clonotypes appeared more often in responders, whereas non-responders had more contracted clonotypes after treatment.

Libraries were built with the immunoSEQ multiplex PCR assay. Survey resolution was used, with two replicates of about 200 ng each, totaling around 400 ng of DNA per sample. Using multiplex PCR primers aimed at V and J genes, the hsTCRB kit picked up rearranged TCRB sequences in genomic DNA. The first PCR used the QIAGEN Multiplex PCR Kit for around 30 cycles to amplify the CDR3 region. A second PCR of seven to eight cycles attached sample barcodes and Illumina adapters to each replicate. Pooled libraries were quantified using a QuantStudio 6 and the KAPA library quantification kit. Roughly 16 pM of pooled libraries was sequenced on an Illumina MiSeq using 156-cycle single-end reads and a 15-cycle index read. As for the authors' bioinformatics: Of fewer than 200,000 unique clonotypes, approximately 1.8% were flagged by VDJdb annotation as previously reported viral-epitope-specific. The immunoSEQ Data Assistant and immunoSEQ Analyzer converted raw reads into normalized, annotated TCRB repertoires. BioAnalyzer and version 0.6.5 of the immunarch R package were the tools used for clonotype analysis. Before richness was estimated, every repertoire was downsampled to match the clone count of the smallest repertoire. Clonotypes were categorized as expanded, contracted or novel by Fisher's exact tests, where a novel clonotype had zero frequency before treatment. Significantly changed CDR3 beta sequences were clustered with GLIPH2 at simulation_depth=1000 and kmer_min_depth=3, and CDR3s shorter than five residues were left out. TCRdb mirrors the immuneACCESS table, restricted to in-frame sequences. Some clones are absent from its copies; in checked studies, under half trace to an unresolved V gene, and the reason for the others is unknown. V and J calls and clone size come straight from that table; D and trimming were deduced from the DNA. Here the sample has over 3,000 clones; approximately 82% occur a single time. The ten largest account for 5% to 5.5% of the sample.

Bulk bone marrow was analyzed, and T-cell subsets were not sorted. Immunosequencing of the TCR beta CDR3 regions was performed on bone marrow from about a dozen myelodysplastic syndrome patients before and after hypomethylating agent therapy. For longitudinal repertoire tracking, a baseline bone marrow plus two to three bone marrows at different post-treatment timepoints were contributed by each patient. Whole bone marrow served as the source for genomic DNA extraction, with DNA quality checked using TapeStation, NanoDrop OneC and PicoGreen assays. The receptor's source is a human donor with myelodysplastic syndrome. The chain is made from TRBV5-1 and TRBJ2-2; 9 of the junction bases match TRBD2. The starting material was bone marrow, obtained before or after starting hypomethylating agent treatment for myelodysplastic syndrome (not recorded which). At the DNA level, the sequence is TGCGCCAGCAGCTTCACCGGGACTAGCCCCACCGGGGAGCTGTTTTTT. Translation gives CASSFTGTSPTGELFF.